This entry lists 32 T cell receptor beta chains sequenced from one sample in a study of shared clonotypes between healthy human individuals. Data came from immunoSEQ multiplex PCR; TCRdb stores just in-frame clones and leaves some out. The table includes 950,000 to 1,100,000 clones, 65% to 75% detected once. The specimen sequenced was memory CD4+ T cells sorted from blood. The subset is: CD45RA-negative fraction. Receptors were obtained from a man between 18 and 35 years old in good health.

This clone was seen a few times. This chain uses TRBV2 with TRBJ1-5; TRBD1 agrees at 9 bases. Germline V gene sequence: CDR1 SNHLY, CDR2 FYNNEI. CDR3 length equals 13 residues. V dropped 6 bases and J dropped 9; count of bases not matched to a gene: 6. The CDR3 DNA is TGTGCCAGCAGGGGACAGGGACTGGGGCCCCAGCATTTT. Protein: CASRGQGLGPQHF. Full variable domain (missing parts from reference TRBV2 and TRBJ1-5): EPEVTQTPSHQVTQMGQEVILRCVPISNHLYFYWYRQILGQKVEFLVSFYNNEISEKSEIFDDQFSVERPDGSNFTLKIRSTKLEDSAMYFCASRGQGLGPQHFGDGTRLSIL.

There are a few counts of this clone. The CDR3 reads CASSFGREKLFF. The DNA of the CDR3 is TGTGCCAGCAGTTTCGGCAGGGAAAAACTGTTTTTT. The chain has TRBV28 and TRBJ1-4; no clear D. Germline CDR1 MDHEN, CDR2 SYDVKM. The CDR3 consists of 12 residues. The V end was cut by 3 bases, the J end by 8 bases, with 7 bases between.

CDR3 loop: CASSYSGRGEETQYF. The CDR3 DNA sequence: TGTGCCAGCAGTTACTCCGGCAGGGGTGAAGAGACCCAGTACTTC. This chain connects TRBV6-5 to TRBJ2-5; weak D call: TRBD1 (6 bases). The germline V gene encodes CDR1 MNHEY and CDR2 SVGAGI. The CDR3 has 15 amino acids. Between the trimmed V and J ends, which lost 0 bases and 3 bases, there was a span of 11 bases.

This clone was observed a single time. The V gene is TRBV5-1, the J gene TRBJ2-7; perhaps D is TRBD1 or TRBD2 (6 bases each). Germline V gene data show CDR1 as SGHRS and CDR2 as YFSETQ. This CDR3 comprises 15 residues. With 4 bases removed from V and 5 bases from J, the gap between germline ends came to 19 bases. The CDR3 DNA reads as TGCGCCAGCAGCGGGCAGGGGAGGATTTTAGACGAGCAGTACTTC. Amino acids: CASSGQGRILDEQYF.

This clone was found many times. V is TRBV5-1 and J is TRBJ2-1; 7 bases agree with TRBD2. The J segment lost 3 bases and the V segment lost 3 bases, leaving 6 bases of the junction unmatched. Germline loops: CDR1 SGHRS, CDR2 YFSETQ. There are 15 residues in the CDR3. CDR3 sequence reads: CASSSQRGVYNEQFF. CDR3 in DNA: TGCGCCAGCAGCTCCCAGCGGGGCGTCTACAATGAGCAGTTCTTC.

This chain uses TRBV18 with TRBJ2-1, with 7 bases aligning to TRBD2. CDR3 length equals 14 residues. Germline CDR1 reads KGHSH; CDR2 reads LQKENI. J was trimmed by 8 bases and V by 1 base; bases with no gene match: 5. Here the CDR3 DNA reads TGTGCCAGCTCACCACGACTAGCTTGGGATGAGCAGTTCTTC. This gives the protein CASSPRLAWDEQFF.

This clone was detected only a few times. The chain uses TRBV7-2 and TRBJ2-7; D perhaps matches TRBD1 (5 bases). CDR1 is SGHTA and CDR2 is FQGNSA in the germline V gene. The CDR3 has 14 residues. Between the trimmed V and J ends, which lost 4 bases and 2 bases, there was a span of 12 bases. For the CDR3, the DNA is TGTGCCAGCAGCTCCGGCACAGGACCCTACGAGCAGTACTTC. Translation gives CASSSGTGPYEQYF. Complete variable domain (other parts from reference TRBV7-2 and TRBJ2-7): GAGVSQSPSNKVTEKGKDVELRCDPISGHTALYWYRQSLGQGLEFLIYFQGNSAPDKSGLPSDRFSAERTGGSVSTLTIQRTQQEDSAVYLCASSSGTGPYEQYFGPGTRLTVT.

The genes are TRBV20-1 and TRBJ2-2; D uncertain. V dropped 8 bases and J dropped 1 base, with 5 bases sitting between them. Germline V gene sequence: CDR1 DFQATT, CDR2 SNEGSKA (reference sequence). The CDR3 runs to 11 residues. CDR3 sequence reads: CSSWNTGELFF. The CDR3 coding sequence is TGCAGTAGTTGGAACACCGGGGAGCTGTTTTTT.

The rearrangement joins TRBV6-6 to TRBJ1-2; D gene unclear. The CDR3 runs 13 residues. The V gene lost 3 bases and the J gene lost 6 bases, with 11 bases spanning the gap. CDR1 MNHNY and CDR2 SVGAGI come from the germline V gene (reference sequence). The CDR3: CASSYRFGDGYTF. CDR3 bases: TGTGCCAGCAGTTATCGGTTTGGGGATGGCTACACCTTC.

The gene calls are TRBV5-1 and TRBJ2-3; D not resolved. CDR3 size: 14 residues. Per the germline V gene, CDR1 is SGHRS and CDR2 is YFSETQ. The V end was cut by 1 base, the J end by 6 bases, with 12 bases between. The CDR3 DNA reads as TGCGCCAGCAGCTTGCTCCAGTGGGGTGATACGCAGTATTTT. Amino acids: CASSLLQWGDTQYF.

This chain joins TRBV28 and TRBJ1-6; D remains ambiguous. The CDR3 runs to 15 residues. Per germline, CDR1 MDHEN and CDR2 SYDVKM. Deletions cut 3 bases from V and 7 bases from J, with 13 bases between. Here the CDR3 reads CASSFPDTRNSPLHF. The CDR3 nucleotides read TGTGCCAGCAGTTTCCCCGACACGCGAAATTCACCCCTCCACTTT.

The chain is built from TRBV7-9 and TRBJ1-4; D call uncertain. The ends were cut back, 1 base at V and 8 bases at J, with 8 bases in the middle. This CDR3 contains 13 residues. The germline V gene has CDR1 SEHNR and CDR2 FQNEAQ (reference sequence). The CDR3 sequence is CASSLVLGEKLFF. The CDR3 DNA reads as TGTGCCAGCAGCTTAGTCCTCGGAGAAAAACTGTTTTTT.

In regard to this clone: At one end the junction does not follow the germline gene, possibly because of a read error. The chain carries TRBV7-7 and TRBJ1-4; 8 bases fit TRBD1. The CDR3 spans 15 residues. Germline V lookup: CDR1 SSHAT, CDR2 FNYEAQ (reference sequence). CDR3 loop: CASSPKDRVGEKLFF. CDR3 bases: TGTGCTAGCAGCCCAAAGGACAGGGTCGGGGAAAAACTGTTTTTT.

J is TRBJ2-1 and V is TRBV19; D is unclear. Germline V gene data show CDR1 as LNHDA and CDR2 as SQIVND (reference sequence). V gave up 5 bases and J gave up 4 bases, with 6 bases separating them. The CDR3 covers 12 residues. DNA for the CDR3: TGTGCCAGTAGTCAGTGGTACAATGAGCAGTTCTTC. It codes for CASSQWYNEQFF.

This clone was picked up a small number of times. This chain links TRBV19 with TRBJ1-1; 8 bases agree with TRBD1. The CDR3 totals 15 residues. The J segment lost 1 base and the V segment lost 5 bases, leaving 6 bases of the junction unmatched. Germline V gene data show CDR1 as LNHDA and CDR2 as SQIVND (reference sequence). CDR3 region: CASSGQGSSNTEAFF. CDR3 in DNA: TGTGCCAGTAGTGGACAGGGTAGTTCGAACACTGAAGCTTTCTTT.

The rearrangement uses TRBV27 and TRBJ1-2; tentatively, D is TRBD1 (5 bases). This CDR3 has 14 residues. Germline V gives CDR1 MNHEY, CDR2 SMNVEV (reference sequence). With 6 bases removed from V and 7 bases from J, the gap between germline ends came to 18 bases. Here the CDR3 reads CASSPPPGRGGYTF. CDR3 nucleotides: TGTGCCAGCAGCCCCCCGCCAGGGAGAGGTGGCTACACCTTC.

V gene TRBV30 combines with J gene TRBJ1-1; D is unclear. Germline values: CDR1 GTSNPN, CDR2 SVGIG (reference sequence). The CDR3 covers 13 residues. V was cut by 0 bases and J by 0 bases, with 5 bases left in between. The CDR3 nucleotides read TGTGCCTGGAGTGTAACAGTGAACACTGAAGCTTTCTTT. Translating gives CAWSVTVNTEAFF.

This rearrangement joins TRBV6-5 to TRBJ2-2; no clear D gene. V lost 4 bases and J lost 3, with 12 bases in between. The CDR3 is 15 amino acids. CDR1 and CDR2 from the germline V gene are MNHEY and SVGAGI. The CDR3 nucleotides read TGTGCCAGCAGTTTCGGGTCCGTCTACACCGGGGAGCTGTTTTTT. Amino acids: CASSFGSVYTGELFF.

The CDR3 protein is CASRAGTGRNQPQHF. CDR3 DNA: TGTGCCAGTAGAGCCGGGACAGGCCGTAATCAGCCCCAGCATTTT. The gene calls are TRBV19 and TRBJ1-5; 8 bases align to TRBD1. V dropped 6 bases and J dropped 4; count of bases not matched to a gene: 8. The CDR3 sequence is 15 residues long. The germline gives CDR1 LNHDA, CDR2 SQIVND (reference sequence).

This clone came up a few times. The chain combines TRBV28 with TRBJ2-3; maybe TRBD2 (5 bases). This CDR3 spans 13 amino acids. CDR1 is MDHEN and CDR2 is SYDVKM in the germline V gene. V lost 9 bases, J lost 1 base, and 11 bases lay in between. The CDR3 loop is CASCGPGTDTQYF. CDR3 nucleotide sequence: TGTGCCAGTTGCGGGCCTGGCACAGATACGCAGTATTTT.

This chain joins TRBV5-1 and TRBJ2-1; 11 bases fit TRBD2. Germline assignment: CDR1 SGHRS and CDR2 YFSETQ. The CDR3 sequence is 17 residues long. V lost 4 bases to trimming and J lost 1 base; unmatched junction nucleotides: 7. As DNA, the CDR3 is TGCGCCAGCAGCCCGCAGGGACTAGCGGAATCCTACAATGAGCAGTTCTTC. Translation: CASSPQGLAESYNEQFF. Full variable domain (remainder filled in from reference TRBV5-1 and TRBJ2-1): KAGVTQTPRYLIKTRGQQVTLSCSPISGHRSVSWYQQTPGQGLQFLFEYFSETQRNKGNFPGRFSGRQFSNSRSEMNVSTLELGDSALYLCASSPQGLAESYNEQFFGPGTRLTVL.

The CDR3 is CASSLAGQGPYEQYF. DNA of the CDR3: TGTGCCAGCAGCTTGGCGGGACAGGGGCCCTACGAGCAGTACTTC. The genes are TRBV5-4 and TRBJ2-7; 10 bases fit TRBD1. Trimming removed 0 bases from V and 2 bases from J; junction bases left unmatched: 2. Germline V gives CDR1 SGHNT, CDR2 YYREEE (reference sequence). The length of the CDR3 is 15 residues.

This chain joins TRBV2 and TRBJ1-1, with TRBD1 matching over 8 bases. CDR3 length equals 13 residues. Germline CDR1 SNHLY, CDR2 FYNNEI. J lost 6 bases, V lost 7 bases, and 7 bases had no gene match. The CDR3 spells CASTADRGPEAFF. In nucleotides, the CDR3 is TGTGCCAGCACCGCCGACAGGGGACCTGAAGCTTTCTTT.

V gene TRBV29-1 combines with J gene TRBJ1-1; 7 positions agree with TRBD1. Looked up from germline, CDR1 is SQVTM and CDR2 is ANQGSEA. Trimming at V came to 5 bases and at J to 4 bases, leaving 10 bases not matched to a gene. This CDR3 contains 14 residues. CDR3 residues: CSVRGAGGSTEAFF. The CDR3 bases are TGCAGCGTTAGGGGGGCAGGGGGGAGCACTGAAGCTTTCTTT.

J is TRBJ1-5 and V is TRBV4-1; D is possibly TRBD1 (5 bases). The V end lost 7 bases, the J end lost 0 bases, and 13 bases lay between the germline ends. The CDR3 consists of 15 residues. Germline values: CDR1 MGHRA, CDR2 YSYEKL. CDR3 nucleotide sequence: TGCGCCAGCACCCAGGACGGACATAGCAATCAGCCCCAGCATTTT. Translated: CASTQDGHSNQPQHF.

The V and J genes are TRBV6-5 and TRBJ1-2; D is possibly TRBD1 (5 bases). Germline assignment: CDR1 MNHEY and CDR2 SVGAGI. The V and J ends lost 0 bases and 6 bases respectively, with 11 bases between them. The CDR3 has 14 amino acids. CDR3 protein: CASSYSTDLNGYTF. CDR3 nucleotides: TGTGCCAGCAGTTACTCGACAGACTTAAATGGCTACACCTTC.

This chain joins TRBV5-8 and TRBJ1-5; possible D gene TRBD1, 6 bases. The CDR3 runs to 15 residues. V shed 0 bases and J shed 5 bases, with 12 bases lying between them. Germline CDR1 reads SGHTS; CDR2 reads YDEGEE. CDR3 sequence reads: CASSLEGHGYQPQHF. In DNA form, the CDR3 reads TGTGCCAGCAGCTTGGAGGGACACGGATATCAGCCCCAGCATTTT.

The rearrangement joins TRBV7-9 to TRBJ2-7; D possibly corresponds to TRBD2 (6 bases). There are 14 residues in the CDR3. V lost 1 base, J lost 3 bases, and 10 bases lay in between. Germline V gives CDR1 SEHNR, CDR2 FQNEAQ (reference sequence). The CDR3 DNA sequence: TGTGCCAGCAGCTTAGGGCTAGCGAGCTACGAGCAGTACTTC. Amino acid sequence: CASSLGLASYEQYF.

This chain links TRBV5-1 with TRBJ1-1; 7 bases align to TRBD1. V trimming: 4 bases; J trimming: 0 bases; junction bases outside the gene matches: 6. In germline, CDR1 is SGHRS, CDR2 YFSETQ. The length of the CDR3 is 15 residues. CDR3 DNA: TGCGCCAGCAGCAGAACAGGGGACATGAACACTGAAGCTTTCTTT. Translation: CASSRTGDMNTEAFF.

The gene calls are TRBV6-1 and TRBJ2-7, with D uncertain. The germline V gene has CDR1 MNHNS and CDR2 SASEGT. The CDR3 totals 13 residues. V was cut by 5 bases and J by 3 bases, with 11 bases left in between. CDR3: CASSIGRNYEQYF. CDR3 sequence (DNA): TGTGCCAGCAGTATTGGCAGAAACTACGAGCAGTACTTC.

This sequence joins TRBV6-1 and TRBJ2-7; D is uncertain. In germline, CDR1 is MNHNS, CDR2 SASEGT. Between the trimmed V and J ends, which lost 7 bases and 4 bases, there was a span of 8 bases. The CDR3 has 11 amino acids. CDR3 in amino acids: CASTLFYEQYF. In DNA form, the CDR3 reads TGTGCCAGCACCCTCTTTTACGAGCAGTACTTC.

Many counts were recorded for this clone. Distinct nucleotide sequences in the sample also encode this CDR3. The chain joins TRBV19 to TRBJ1-3; D is unclear. V gave up 3 bases and J gave up 0 bases, with 9 bases separating them. Germline assignment: CDR1 LNHDA and CDR2 SQIVND (reference sequence). The CDR3 has 15 residues. The CDR3, as DNA: TGTGCCAGTAGTATTGACCGGAGCTCTGGAAACACCATATATTTT. Its translation is CASSIDRSSGNTIYF.